Each of the 13 T cell receptor beta chains below was sequenced from the same sample in a study of OX40 agonist ivuxolimab in advanced cancers. TCRdb's copy holds only in-frame clones and misses some; the assay was immunoSEQ multiplex PCR. The sample yields about 60,000 clones, around 93% seen once. The sample in question was CD4+ or CD8+ T cells sorted from blood, obtained in a trial of the OX40 agonist ivuxolimab. Receptor source: an adult with an advanced solid tumor such as melanoma, head and neck, liver or kidney cancer.

V usage is TRBV19 and J usage is TRBJ2-7, with 8 bases identical to TRBD1. Per the germline V gene, CDR1 is LNHDA and CDR2 is SQIVND (reference sequence). The CDR3 consists of 14 residues. The junction had 6 bases not matched to a gene; V was cut back by 5 bases and J by 3 bases. CDR3 loop: CASSGTGGGYEQYF. The DNA for the CDR3 is TGTGCCAGTAGTGGAACAGGGGGTGGCTACGAGCAGTACTTC.

The chain combines TRBV27 with TRBJ1-2; D is perhaps TRBD1 (5 bases). V was pared by 2 bases and J by 5 bases, with 18 bases between. This CDR3 spans 16 amino acids. The germline V gene has CDR1 MNHEY and CDR2 SMNVEV (reference sequence). CDR3 region: CASSLGARATHYGYTF. In DNA, the CDR3 is TGTGCCAGCAGTTTAGGGGCGAGGGCGACTCATTATGGCTACACCTTC.

This clone occurred once. The chain recombines TRBV6-6 with TRBJ1-3; D unresolved. CDR1 MNHNY and CDR2 SVGAGI come from the germline V gene (reference sequence). V was clipped by 2 bases and J by 4 bases, with 9 bases between them. The length of the CDR3 is 14 residues. The DNA for the CDR3 is TGTGCCAGCAGTTACGATGGTGCCGGAAACACCATATATTTT. Amino acid sequence: CASSYDGAGNTIYF.

The J gene is TRBJ1-2, the V gene TRBV28; D gene ambiguous. The V gene lost 2 bases and the J gene lost 2 bases, with 0 bases spanning the gap. This CDR3 contains 11 residues. The germline V gene encodes CDR1 MDHEN and CDR2 SYDVKM. As DNA, the CDR3 is TGTGCCAGCAGTTTAAACTATGGCTACACCTTC. Translation gives CASSLNYGYTF.

This chain joins TRBV19 and TRBJ1-2, with 10 bases that match TRBD1. This CDR3 spans 15 amino acids. Germline assignment: CDR1 LNHDA and CDR2 SQIVND (reference sequence). The J segment lost 5 bases and the V segment lost 5 bases, leaving 8 bases of the junction unmatched. The CDR3: CASSLTGTGAYGYTF. The CDR3 DNA sequence: TGTGCCAGTAGTTTGACCGGGACAGGGGCATATGGCTACACCTTC.

V and J are TRBV2 and TRBJ2-1; maybe TRBD1 (6 bases). This CDR3 region has 14 residues. Germline V gene lookup returns CDR1 SNHLY and CDR2 FYNNEI. Trimming left V 6 bases short and J 9 bases short, with 18 bases between. This CDR3 reads CASRKVGTWGEQFF. CDR3 in DNA: TGTGCCAGCAGGAAGGTCGGGACATGGGGTGAGCAGTTCTTC. The complete variable domain, with remaining parts taken from reference TRBV2 and TRBJ2-1, reads EPEVTQTPSHQVTQMGQEVILRCVPISNHLYFYWYRQILGQKVEFLVSFYNNEISEKSEIFDDQFSVERPDGSNFTLKIRSTKLEDSAMYFCASRKVGTWGEQFFGPGTRLTVL.

This chain links TRBV6-1 with TRBJ1-2; 7 bases match TRBD1. Trimming at V came to 7 bases and at J to 7 bases, leaving 12 bases not matched to a gene. Germline V lookup: CDR1 MNHNS, CDR2 SASEGT. The CDR3 has 14 amino acids. The CDR3 sequence: CASNRHRGVSGYTF. CDR3 coding DNA: TGTGCCAGCAACCGTCACAGGGGTGTTAGTGGCTACACCTTC.

The count of this clone is one. The CDR3 sequence is CASSKRGQGSTDTQYF. CDR3 nucleotide sequence: TGTGCCAGCAGCAAACGGGGGCAGGGTAGCACAGATACGCAGTATTTT. The chain has TRBV13 and TRBJ2-3, with D tentatively TRBD1 or TRBD2 (6 bases each). This CDR3 has 16 amino acids. V lost 5 bases, J lost 0 bases, and 15 bases lay in between. Germline CDR1 reads PRHDT; CDR2 reads FYEKMQ (reference sequence).

The genes are TRBV10-3 and TRBJ2-3, with D possibly matching TRBD2 (5 bases). V was pared by 8 bases and J by 4 bases, with 19 bases between. Germline assignment: CDR1 ENHRY and CDR2 SYGVKD. This CDR3 has 15 amino acids. CDR3 sequence reads: CAISESQGGADTQYF. CDR3 DNA sequence: TGTGCCATCTCGGAGTCTCAAGGAGGAGCAGATACGCAGTATTTT.

The rearrangement joins TRBV9 to TRBJ1-1; no firm D call. The CDR3 totals 14 residues. Germline CDR1 reads SGDLS; CDR2 reads YYNGEE. V was trimmed by 1 base and J by 0 bases, leaving 7 bases between them. Written as DNA, the CDR3 is TGTGCCAGCAGCGTAAGCCCGATGAACACTGAAGCTTTCTTT. Translation gives CASSVSPMNTEAFF.

The chain's CDR3 is CASSPQGTGNQPQHF. The DNA for the CDR3 is TGTGCCAGCAGCCCCCAGGGTACCGGCAATCAGCCCCAGCATTTT. The rearrangement links TRBV7-2 to TRBJ1-5, with D perhaps matching TRBD1 (5 bases). The germline V gene has CDR1 SGHTA and CDR2 FQGNSA. This CDR3 contains 15 residues. V dropped 5 bases and J dropped 2 bases, with 13 bases sitting between them.

The CDR3 nucleotides read TGTGCCAGCAGTTTAAGGACTAGCGGGATGAACACCGGGGAGCTGTTTTTT. This codes for CASSLRTSGMNTGELFF. The genes are TRBV27 and TRBJ2-2, with 12 bases that match TRBD2. Germline trimming cut 2 bases from V and 1 base from J; bases unmatched to any gene: 2. The germline V gene encodes CDR1 MNHEY and CDR2 SMNVEV (reference sequence). This CDR3 is 17 amino acids long.

V and J are TRBV11-2 and TRBJ2-2; 8 nucleotides align to TRBD1. Germline CDR1 is SGHAT and CDR2 is FQNNGV. The length of the CDR3 is 15 residues. V trimming: 7 bases; J trimming: 0 bases; junction bases outside the gene matches: 4. The CDR3 reads CASTQGAANTGELFF. The CDR3 DNA is TGTGCCAGCACCCAGGGGGCCGCGAACACCGGGGAGCTGTTTTTT. Looking up the rest from reference TRBV11-2 and TRBJ2-2 gives the full variable domain: EAGVAQSPRYKIIEKRQSVAFWCNPISGHATLYWYQQILGQGPKLLIQFQNNGVVDDSQLPKDRFSAERLKGVDSTLKIQPAKLEDSAVYLCASTQGAANTGELFFGEGSRLTVL.